Following are 5 T cell receptor beta chains from one sample sequenced in a study of a mutant IDH1 vaccine in newly diagnosed glioma. Antigen specificity for these receptors is unknown. Specified time point: week 47, end of study. It was 300 ug of mutant IDH1 20-mer peptide that made up each vaccine dose, given with topical imiquimod. Clones were read by immunoSEQ multiplex PCR, and TCRdb kept only the in-frame ones, dropping some. The table shows approximately 35,000 clones, with 90% occurring only once. The sequencing here drew on PBMCs, taken from a glioma patient whose treatment included an IDH1 peptide vaccine. These receptors were obtained from a woman in her thirties or forties with glioma.

CDR3 coding DNA: TGTGCCATCAGTACAGGGGGCTACATGAACACTGAAGCTTTCTTT. It is translated as CAISTGGYMNTEAFF. The rearrangement joins TRBV10-3 to TRBJ1-1, with 9 bases identical to TRBD1. Germline-derived CDR1 and CDR2 are ENHRY and SYGVKD. CDR3 length: 15 residues. V gave up 5 bases and J gave up 0 bases; unmatched junction bases: 4.

The chain is built from TRBV29-1 and TRBJ1-2; perhaps TRBD1 as D (6 bases). V lost 4 bases, J lost 4 bases, and 16 bases lay in between. This CDR3 is built from 14 residues. The germline V gene has CDR1 SQVTM and CDR2 ANQGSEA. The CDR3 loop is CSVAHTGSAYGYTF. As DNA, the CDR3 is TGCAGCGTTGCTCACACAGGGTCGGCCTATGGCTACACCTTC.

The chain couples TRBV14 to TRBJ1-2; 8 positions agree with TRBD1. Losses at the gene ends were 4 bases for V and 3 bases for J; bases not matched to a gene: 10. Germline V gene lookup returns CDR1 SGHDN and CDR2 FVKESK. This CDR3 contains 16 residues. The CDR3 is CASSRIQGARDYGYTF. The CDR3 DNA reads as TGTGCCAGCAGCCGCATTCAGGGGGCCAGGGACTATGGCTACACCTTC.

J is TRBJ2-7 and V is TRBV6-6, with TRBD1 identical over 8 bases. Trimming cost V 4 bases and J 6 bases; bases outside gene matches: 2. The CDR3 has 12 residues. Germline V gene lookup returns CDR1 MNHNY and CDR2 SVGAGI (reference sequence). CDR3 amino acids: CASSFTGGEQYF. The CDR3 coding sequence is TGTGCCAGCAGTTTCACAGGGGGCGAGCAGTACTTC.

DNA for the CDR3: TGTGCCAGCAGTGAGGGGTTCAACTATGGCTACACCTTC. It yields the protein CASSEGFNYGYTF. This chain joins TRBV6-4 and TRBJ1-2; D remains ambiguous. V lost 3 bases, J lost 2 bases, and 7 bases lay in between. This CDR3 contains 13 residues. Per the germline V gene, CDR1 is MRHNA and CDR2 is SNTAGT.